The clone carrying this T cell receptor beta chain was counted only a few times. Antigen unknown. This CDR3 has 14 residues. Germline V CDR1 and CDR2: LNHDA, SQIVND (reference sequence). V lost 7 bases, J lost 3 bases, and 6 bases stayed unmatched. TCRdb used MiXCR to reprocess the reads, holding one entry per CDR3 protein. The sample consists of approximately 500,000 distinct CDR3 sequences, approximately 16% of them appearing once. The data originate from a study of T cell repertoires in cytomegalovirus infection. About the research overall: The public TCR beta signatures pointed to both CMV infection and matching HLA type.

General study results and limits: Identification of carriers of CMV plus the relevant HLA was performed using cumulative public TCR beta family frequency.

This TCR was recovered from a human donor in good health (CMV status not recorded). Some clones in this sample may be carry-over from other donors' samples. Material for sequencing was CD8+ T cells from PBMCs. The J gene is TRBJ1-1, the V gene TRBV19; 9 bases map to TRBD1. The CDR3 region is CASIMDRGYTEAFF. The CDR3 DNA reads TGTGCCAGTATAATGGACAGGGGCTACACTGAAGCTTTCTTT.